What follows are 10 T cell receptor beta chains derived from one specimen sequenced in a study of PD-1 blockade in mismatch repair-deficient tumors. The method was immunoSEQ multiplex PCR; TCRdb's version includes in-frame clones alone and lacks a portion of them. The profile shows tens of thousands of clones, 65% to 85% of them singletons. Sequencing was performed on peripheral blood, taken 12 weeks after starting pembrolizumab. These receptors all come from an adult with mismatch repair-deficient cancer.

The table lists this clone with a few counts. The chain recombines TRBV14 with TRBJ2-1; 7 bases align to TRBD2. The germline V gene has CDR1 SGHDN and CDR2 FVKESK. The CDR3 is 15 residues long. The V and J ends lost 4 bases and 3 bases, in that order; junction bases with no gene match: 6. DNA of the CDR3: TGTGCCAGCAGCCTCCGCGGGAGTGTCTACAATGAGCAGTTCTTC. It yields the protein CASSLRGSVYNEQFF. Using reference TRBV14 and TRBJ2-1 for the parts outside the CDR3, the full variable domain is EAGVTQFPSHSVIEKGQTVTLRCDPISGHDNLYWYRRVMGKEIKFLLHFVKESKQDESGMPNNRFLAERTGGTYSTLKVQPAELEDSGVYFCASSLRGSVYNEQFFGPGTRLTVL.

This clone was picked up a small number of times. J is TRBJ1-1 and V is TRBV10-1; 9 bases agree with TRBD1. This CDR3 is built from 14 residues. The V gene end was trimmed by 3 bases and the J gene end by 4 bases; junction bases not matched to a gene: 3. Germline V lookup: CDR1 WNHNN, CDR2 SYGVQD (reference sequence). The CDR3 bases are TGCGCCAGCAGTGACTCGGACAGGGGCACTGAAGCTTTCTTT. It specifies CASSDSDRGTEAFF.

The CDR3 is CASSDAPRVNSNQPQHF. The CDR3 DNA reads as TGTGCCAGCAGTGACGCTCCCCGGGTAAATAGCAATCAGCCCCAGCATTTT. The chain uses TRBV6-1 and TRBJ1-5, with D unresolved. Germline lookup yields CDR1 MNHNS and CDR2 SASEGT. This CDR3 contains 17 residues. The V end was cut by 3 bases, the J end by 0 bases, with 15 bases between.

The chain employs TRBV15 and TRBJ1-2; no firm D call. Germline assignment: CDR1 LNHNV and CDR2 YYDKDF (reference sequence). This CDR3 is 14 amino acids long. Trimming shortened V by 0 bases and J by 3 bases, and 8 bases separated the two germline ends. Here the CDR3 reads CATSRDQSDYGYTF. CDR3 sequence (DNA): TGTGCCACCAGCAGAGATCAGAGCGACTATGGCTACACCTTC.

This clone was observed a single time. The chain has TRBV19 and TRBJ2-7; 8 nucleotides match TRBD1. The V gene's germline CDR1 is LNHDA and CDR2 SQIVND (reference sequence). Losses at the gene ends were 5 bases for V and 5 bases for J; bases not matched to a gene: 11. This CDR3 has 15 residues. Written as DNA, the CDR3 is TGTGCCAGTAGTTCCCGGACAGGGTCCTGGGACGAGCAGTACTTC. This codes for CASSSRTGSWDEQYF.

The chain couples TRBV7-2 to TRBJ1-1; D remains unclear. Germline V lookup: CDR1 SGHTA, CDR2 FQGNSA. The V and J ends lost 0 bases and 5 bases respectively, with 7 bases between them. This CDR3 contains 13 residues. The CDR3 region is CASSLAGFTEAFF. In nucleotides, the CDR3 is TGTGCCAGCAGCTTAGCAGGGTTTACTGAAGCTTTCTTT.

The CDR3 is CASSGYRTDTQYF. Written as DNA, the CDR3 is TGTGCCAGCAGTGGATACCGCACAGATACGCAGTATTTT. The chain employs TRBV2 and TRBJ2-3, with D unclear. CDR3 length: 13 amino acids. V lost 4 bases to trimming and J lost 1 base, with 6 bases between them. Germline V gene sequence: CDR1 SNHLY, CDR2 FYNNEI.

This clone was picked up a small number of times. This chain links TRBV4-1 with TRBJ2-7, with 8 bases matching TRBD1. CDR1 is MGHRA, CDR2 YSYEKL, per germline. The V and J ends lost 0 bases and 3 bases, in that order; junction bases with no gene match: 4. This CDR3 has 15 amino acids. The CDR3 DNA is TGCGCCAGCAGCCAAGAGGGGACAGGTTACTACGAGCAGTACTTC. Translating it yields CASSQEGTGYYEQYF.

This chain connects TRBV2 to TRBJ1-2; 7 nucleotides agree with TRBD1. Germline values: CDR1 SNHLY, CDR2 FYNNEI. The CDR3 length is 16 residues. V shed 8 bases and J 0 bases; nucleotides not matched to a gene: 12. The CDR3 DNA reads TGTGCCAGCTATGGGACAGTCATCACAGCTAACTATGGCTACACCTTC. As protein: CASYGTVITANYGYTF.

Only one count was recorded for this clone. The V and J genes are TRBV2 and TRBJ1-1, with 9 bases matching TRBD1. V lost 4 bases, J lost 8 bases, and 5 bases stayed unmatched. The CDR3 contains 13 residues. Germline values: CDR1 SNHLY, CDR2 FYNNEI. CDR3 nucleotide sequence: TGTGCCAGCAGTGTGGACAGGGGAAAGGAAGCTTTCTTT. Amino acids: CASSVDRGKEAFF.